Below are 29 T cell receptor beta chains sequenced from a single sample in a study of PD-L1 blockade in urothelial cancer. The time point: pretreatment peripheral blood. Method: immunoSEQ multiplex PCR; TCRdb's copy keeps in-frame clones and lacks some. The table shows roughly 63,000 clones, with 75% to 85% occurring only once. Sequences were derived from PBMCs, sampled around atezolizumab (anti-PD-L1) treatment. The origin of the receptors is a man between 65 and 85 years old with urothelial cancer.

In this sample, this clone turned up once. The chain uses TRBV2 and TRBJ2-7; TRBD2 aligns across 8 bases. The length of the CDR3 is 13 residues. V shed 11 bases and J 4 bases; nucleotides not matched to a gene: 10. The germline CDR1 and CDR2 sequences are SNHLY and FYNNEI. CDR3 sequence reads: CAALSGSRYEQYF. The DNA of the CDR3 is TGTGCCGCCCTCAGCGGGAGTAGGTACGAGCAGTACTTC.

The chain uses TRBV5-6 and TRBJ1-1; D may be TRBD1 (6 bases). The V end was cut by 4 bases, the J end by 0 bases, with 13 bases between. Germline V gene data show CDR1 as SGHDT and CDR2 as YYEEEE. The CDR3 runs 15 residues. The CDR3 sequence: CASSPPGDMNTEAFF. The DNA of the CDR3 is TGTGCCAGCAGCCCACCAGGGGACATGAACACTGAAGCTTTCTTT.

This chain links TRBV27 with TRBJ2-7; 11 nucleotides match TRBD2. J was trimmed by 2 bases and V by 8 bases; bases with no gene match: 5. This CDR3 contains 14 residues. Germline loops: CDR1 MNHEY, CDR2 SMNVEV (reference sequence). The CDR3 loop is CASGLAGGPYEQYF. CDR3 in DNA: TGTGCCAGCGGTCTAGCGGGAGGCCCCTACGAGCAGTACTTC.

The CDR3 DNA reads as TGTGCCACCAGCAGAGACCCTAGCTCCTACGAGCAGTACTTC. This gives the protein CATSRDPSSYEQYF. The rearrangement joins TRBV15 to TRBJ2-7; D ambiguous. This CDR3 spans 14 amino acids. CDR1 and CDR2 (germline): LNHNV, YYDKDF (reference sequence). Trimming took off 0 bases at V and 0 bases at J, with 6 bases between the two ends. The full variable domain, in which reference TRBV15 and TRBJ2-7 provide the parts outside the CDR3, is DAMVIQNPRYQVTQFGKPVTLSCSQTLNHNVMYWYQQKSSQAPKLLFHYYDKDFNNEADTPDNFQSRRPNTSFCFLDIRSPGLGDTAMYLCATSRDPSSYEQYFGPGTRLTVT.

This sequence joins TRBV2 and TRBJ2-1, with 10 positions matching TRBD1. Unmatched junction bases numbered 1, after V lost 5 bases and J lost 6 bases. In germline, CDR1 is SNHLY, CDR2 FYNNEI. This CDR3 is built from 13 residues. CDR3 DNA sequence: TGTGCCAGCAGTCGGACAGGGGGCAATGAGCAGTTCTTC. Translated: CASSRTGGNEQFF.

This clone was counted once. V usage is TRBV4-2 and J usage is TRBJ2-5, with TRBD1 as a possible D gene (5 bases). The CDR3 is 14 amino acids. Germline loops: CDR1 LGHNA, CDR2 YNFKEQ. V lost 1 base and J 2 bases, leaving 8 bases between the germline ends. CDR3 protein: CASSQGQRQETQYF. The CDR3 DNA reads TGTGCCAGCAGCCAAGGACAGAGGCAAGAGACCCAGTACTTC.

V gene TRBV11-3 combines with J gene TRBJ1-3, with D hard to call. CDR1 is SGHNT, CDR2 YENEEA, per germline. The CDR3 runs to 14 residues. The V end lost 0 bases, the J end lost 0 bases, and 3 bases lay between the germline ends. The CDR3 here is CASSLDGSGNTIYF. CDR3 DNA sequence: TGTGCCAGCAGCTTAGACGGCTCTGGAAACACCATATATTTT.

The chain links TRBV27 to TRBJ2-7; D unresolved. The CDR3 is made up of 13 amino acids. Deletions cut 2 bases from V and 6 bases from J, with 11 bases between. From germline, CDR1 is MNHEY and CDR2 SMNVEV (reference sequence). The CDR3 region has the DNA TGTGCCAGCAGTTTAGCAGGTTTAGGCGAGCAGTACTTC. It encodes CASSLAGLGEQYF.

The chain has TRBV5-1 and TRBJ1-1; tentative D call: TRBD1 (6 bases). Germline V gives CDR1 SGHRS, CDR2 YFSETQ. The V end was cut by 4 bases, the J end by 1 base, with 11 bases between. CDR3 length: 14 residues. For the CDR3, the DNA is TGCGCCAGCAGCCGTGGACAGCCGAACACTGAAGCTTTCTTT. It yields the protein CASSRGQPNTEAFF.

This chain connects TRBV6-6 to TRBJ1-5, with D tentatively TRBD1 (5 bases). The CDR3 sequence is 12 residues long. Trimming removed 5 bases at V and 5 bases at J, with 7 bases between. Per the germline V gene, CDR1 is MNHNY and CDR2 is SVGAGI (reference sequence). The CDR3 loop is CASSQGYQPQHF. Written as DNA, the CDR3 is TGTGCCAGCAGTCAGGGATATCAGCCCCAGCATTTT.

This sequence joins TRBV9 and TRBJ2-1, with 8 bases aligning to TRBD2. This CDR3 has 16 residues. Germline-derived CDR1 and CDR2 are SGDLS and YYNGEE. V gave up 0 bases and J gave up 4 bases; unmatched junction bases: 6. The CDR3 here is CASSVGSGSGYNEQFF. The CDR3 DNA reads TGTGCCAGCAGCGTAGGGAGCGGGAGCGGGTACAATGAGCAGTTCTTC. The entire variable domain, with the rest obtained from reference TRBV9 and TRBJ2-1, is as follows: DSGVTQTPKHLITATGQRVTLRCSPRSGDLSVYWYQQSLDQGLQFLIQYYNGEERAKGNILERFSAQQFPDLHSELNLSSLELGDSALYFCASSVGSGSGYNEQFFGPGTRLTVL.

This clone was observed once. A junction end diverges from the germline sequence, so it may reflect a read error. The chain combines TRBV2 with TRBJ2-5; TRBD1 agrees at 10 bases. Germline-derived CDR1 and CDR2 are SNHLY and FYNNEI. This CDR3 has 13 amino acids. The CDR3 region has the DNA TGTGCCAGCGGTGACAGGGGGCACGAGACCCAGTACTTC. The encoded protein is CASGDRGHETQYF.

The V call is TRBV7-6, the J call TRBJ1-1; D is undetermined. V was trimmed by 1 base and J by 1 base, leaving 10 bases between them. Germline V gene lookup returns CDR1 SGHVS and CDR2 FNYEAQ. CDR3 length: 15 residues. The CDR3 bases are TGTGCCAGCAGCTTAGGTGGCTCTTGGAACACTGAAGCTTTCTTT. This gives the protein CASSLGGSWNTEAFF. Supplemented by reference TRBV7-6 and TRBJ1-1, the full variable domain reads GAGVSQSPRYKVTKRGQDVALRCDPISGHVSLYWYRQALGQGPEFLTYFNYEAQQDKSGLPNDRFSAERPEGSISTLTIQRTEQRDSAMYRCASSLGGSWNTEAFFGQGTRLTVV.

The chain links TRBV5-4 to TRBJ2-2, with 7 bases lining up with TRBD1. In germline, CDR1 is SGHNT, CDR2 YYREEE (reference sequence). V shed 4 bases and J 1 base; nucleotides not matched to a gene: 7. The CDR3 totals 16 residues. This CDR3 is CASSPPRTGNTGELFF. The CDR3 nucleotides are TGTGCCAGCAGCCCCCCAAGGACAGGGAACACCGGGGAGCTGTTTTTT.

V is TRBV15 and J is TRBJ1-1; the D gene is possibly TRBD1 (5 bases). CDR3 length: 16 amino acids. Trimming stripped 1 base from V and 4 bases from J, with 16 bases between. Germline assignment: CDR1 LNHNV and CDR2 YYDKDF (reference sequence). For the CDR3, the DNA is TGTGCCACCAGCAGAGGGAGGGGACCCATGGGCACTGAAGCTTTCTTT. This codes for CATSRGRGPMGTEAFF. Full variable domain (remainder filled in from reference TRBV15 and TRBJ1-1): DAMVIQNPRYQVTQFGKPVTLSCSQTLNHNVMYWYQQKSSQAPKLLFHYYDKDFNNEADTPDNFQSRRPNTSFCFLDIRSPGLGDTAMYLCATSRGRGPMGTEAFFGQGTRLTVV.

The genes are TRBV29-1 and TRBJ2-3, with D possibly being TRBD2 (5 bases). V shed 6 bases and J shed 5 bases, with 21 bases lying between them. This CDR3 has 15 residues. Per germline, CDR1 SQVTM and CDR2 ANQGSEA. The CDR3 region is CSVPWGGGVKDTQYF. In DNA form, the CDR3 reads TGCAGCGTCCCTTGGGGTGGAGGAGTGAAAGATACGCAGTATTTT.

In DNA form, the CDR3 reads TGTGCCAGCAGCTTCCCGGGGGGACTCTACGAGCAGTACTTC. Translating gives CASSFPGGLYEQYF. The chain is built from TRBV5-4 and TRBJ2-7; 7 positions match TRBD2. Germline V lookup: CDR1 SGHNT, CDR2 YYREEE (reference sequence). This CDR3 spans 14 amino acids. The junction had 5 bases not matched to a gene; V was cut back by 2 bases and J by 3 bases.

This chain joins TRBV14 and TRBJ1-3, with 8 bases aligning to TRBD1. Trimming at V came to 5 bases and at J to 7 bases, leaving 10 bases not matched to a gene. The CDR3 consists of 15 residues. Germline loops: CDR1 SGHDN, CDR2 FVKESK. The CDR3 protein is CASSLGRRGLNTIYF. DNA of the CDR3: TGTGCCAGCAGCTTAGGTCGCAGGGGGCTGAACACCATATATTTT.

There are a few counts of this clone. The rearrangement links TRBV5-4 to TRBJ2-6; D possibly corresponds to TRBD1 (5 bases). This CDR3 spans 16 amino acids. The V gene's germline CDR1 is SGHNT and CDR2 YYREEE (reference sequence). Trimming shortened V by 0 bases and J by 4 bases, and 11 bases separated the two germline ends. The CDR3 protein is CASSLGGATGANVLTF. The CDR3 DNA reads TGTGCCAGCAGCTTGGGGGGCGCAACCGGGGCCAACGTCCTGACTTTC.

J is TRBJ2-5 and V is TRBV7-2; 9 positions match TRBD1. The junction had 5 bases not matched to a gene; V was cut back by 3 bases and J by 3 bases. The CDR3 sequence is 15 residues long. From germline, CDR1 is SGHTA and CDR2 FQGNSA. As DNA, the CDR3 is TGTGCCAGCAGCTTCTACAGGGGGCTCGAAGAGACCCAGTACTTC. Residues: CASSFYRGLEETQYF.

The chain uses TRBV5-1 and TRBJ1-1; D is uncertain. Trimming pared 4 bases from V and 3 bases from J, leaving 10 bases between. CDR1 and CDR2 from the germline V gene are SGHRS and YFSETQ. This CDR3 contains 13 residues. DNA for the CDR3: TGCGCCAGCAGCGCGCGCCAGGACACTGAAGCTTTCTTT. Protein product: CASSARQDTEAFF.

V is TRBV7-2 and J is TRBJ2-1; 7 bases align to TRBD2. The CDR3 length is 13 residues. In germline, CDR1 is SGHTA, CDR2 FQGNSA. Losses at the gene ends were 5 bases for V and 7 bases for J; bases not matched to a gene: 5. In DNA, the CDR3 is TGTGCCAGCAGCCGGGACTACAGAAATGAGCAGTTCTTC. Translating gives CASSRDYRNEQFF.

This rearrangement joins TRBV5-6 to TRBJ2-7; no clear D. The CDR3 length is 14 residues. Germline CDR1 SGHDT, CDR2 YYEEEE. The germline V and J ends were trimmed by 2 bases and 2 bases, with 11 bases remaining between them. The CDR3 DNA is TGTGCCAGCAGCTTATCAGAGGCCCCCTACGAGCAGTACTTC. Encoded protein: CASSLSEAPYEQYF.

This clone has a single count. The CDR3 reads CASSSRDYDYEQYF. The DNA for the CDR3 is TGTGCCAGCAGTTCAAGGGACTATGATTACGAGCAGTACTTC. The genes are TRBV5-4 and TRBJ2-7, with 7 positions matching TRBD2. This CDR3 contains 14 residues. Trimming cost V 5 bases and J 4 bases; bases outside gene matches: 9. CDR1 is SGHNT, CDR2 YYREEE, per germline (reference sequence).

The V and J genes are TRBV7-8 and TRBJ2-3; 7 bases fit TRBD1. Germline trimming cut 7 bases from V and 1 base from J; bases unmatched to any gene: 5. CDR3 length: 14 residues. Per the germline V gene, CDR1 is SGHVS and CDR2 is FQNEAQ. This chain's CDR3 is CASTDRAGTDTQYF. CDR3 DNA sequence: TGTGCCAGCACCGACAGGGCGGGCACAGATACGCAGTATTTT.

The rearrangement links TRBV28 to TRBJ2-7, with 9 bases aligning to TRBD2. This CDR3 contains 13 residues. Trimming cost V 7 bases and J 4 bases; bases outside gene matches: 5. The germline V gene encodes CDR1 MDHEN and CDR2 SYDVKM. CDR3 region: CASTRTSVYEQYF. CDR3 DNA sequence: TGTGCCAGCACCAGGACTAGCGTTTACGAGCAGTACTTC.

The table lists this clone with a few counts. Here the CDR3 reads CASSSYPLSYEQYF. In DNA form, the CDR3 reads TGTGCCAGCAGCTCCTATCCCCTCTCCTACGAGCAGTACTTC. The rearrangement uses TRBV7-9 and TRBJ2-7, with D unresolved. Deletions cut 4 bases from V and 0 bases from J, with 10 bases between. Germline CDR1 reads SEHNR; CDR2 reads FQNEAQ (reference sequence). The CDR3 extends over 14 amino acids. Variable domain in full (rest from reference TRBV7-9 and TRBJ2-7): DTGVSQNPRHKITKRGQNVTFRCDPISEHNRLYWYRQTLGQGPEFLTYFQNEAQLEKSRLLSDRFSAERPKGSFSTLEIQRTEQGDSAMYLCASSSYPLSYEQYFGPGTRLTVT.

This chain uses TRBV11-3 with TRBJ2-5; no clear D. This CDR3 comprises 11 residues. Germline CDR1 reads SGHNT; CDR2 reads YENEEA. Trimming left V 4 bases short and J 5 bases short, with 5 bases between. Here the CDR3 DNA reads TGTGCCAGCAGCTCCCCGGAGACCCAGTACTTC. Amino acids: CASSSPETQYF.

This clone was seen a few times. The V gene is TRBV28, the J gene TRBJ1-2; D not certain. V was cut by 4 bases and J by 7 bases, with 7 bases left in between. The CDR3 is 11 amino acids. Germline V gives CDR1 MDHEN, CDR2 SYDVKM. The CDR3 sequence: CASSSSSGYTF. For the CDR3, the DNA is TGTGCCAGCAGTTCCTCCAGTGGCTACACCTTC.